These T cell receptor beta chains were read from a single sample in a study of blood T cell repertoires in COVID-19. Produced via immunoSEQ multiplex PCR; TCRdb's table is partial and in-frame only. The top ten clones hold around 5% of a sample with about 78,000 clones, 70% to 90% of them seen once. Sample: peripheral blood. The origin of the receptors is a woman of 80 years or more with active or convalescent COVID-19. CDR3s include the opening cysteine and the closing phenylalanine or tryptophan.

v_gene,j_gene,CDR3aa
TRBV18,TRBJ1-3,CASSSQDLGLLSGNTIYF
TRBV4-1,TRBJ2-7,CASKASGGYEQYF
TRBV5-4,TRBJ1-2,CASSHRGDYGYTF
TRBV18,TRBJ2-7,CASSPGQNYEQYF
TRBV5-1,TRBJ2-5,CASSLAGFEETQYF
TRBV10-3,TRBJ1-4,CAISETMGQANEKLFF
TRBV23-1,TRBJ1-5,CASYTVDSNQPQHF
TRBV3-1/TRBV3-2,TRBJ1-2,CASSQGGQGLGGYTF
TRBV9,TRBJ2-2,CASSVLSTGELFF
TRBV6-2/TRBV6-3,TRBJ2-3,CASSSSGTGGFADTQYF
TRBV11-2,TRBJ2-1,CASSPGGSFYNEQFF
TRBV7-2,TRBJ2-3,CASSLGPSGTGTDTQYF
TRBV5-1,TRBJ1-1,CASSDQGMNTEAFF
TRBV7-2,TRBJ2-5,CASSPNWGRSYQETQYF
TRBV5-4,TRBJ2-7,CASSGGFDWSSYEQYF
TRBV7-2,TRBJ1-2,CASSLKGQKAGGYTF
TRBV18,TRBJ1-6,CASSPGRIDSPLHF
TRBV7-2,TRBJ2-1,CASSLVAVNNEQFF
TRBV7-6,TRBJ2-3,CASSRGGGTDTQYF
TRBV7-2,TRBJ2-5,CASSLGRGGRVGETQYF
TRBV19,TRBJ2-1,CASTANNRDRGYNEQFF
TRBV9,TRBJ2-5,CASSKGPLGETQYF
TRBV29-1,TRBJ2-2,CSVGGTGGNTGELFF
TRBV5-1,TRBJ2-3,CASSSPGGGTDTQYF
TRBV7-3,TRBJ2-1,CASSFTGGKGYEQFF
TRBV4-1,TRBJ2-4,CASSQPTLAGGRAKNIQYF
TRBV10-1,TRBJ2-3,CASSKDRGKNTQYF
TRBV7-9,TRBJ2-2,CASSLVQGAGELFF
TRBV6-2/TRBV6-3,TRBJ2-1,CASSFGGLRNEQFF
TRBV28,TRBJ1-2,CASSSGQRYGYTF
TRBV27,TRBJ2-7,CASSYKLGGLHYEQYF
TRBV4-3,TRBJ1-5,CASSQIGGDGNQPQHF
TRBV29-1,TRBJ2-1,CSVIGRSNEQFF
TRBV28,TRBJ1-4,CATQGPGEKLFF
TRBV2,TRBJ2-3,CASSDAPRGVIDSTDTQYF
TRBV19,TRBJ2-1,CASSPSAGGQQFF
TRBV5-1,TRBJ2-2,CASSLSWGAGELFF
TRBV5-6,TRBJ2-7,CASSLGVYEQYF
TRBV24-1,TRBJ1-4,CATSEGQGNEKLFF
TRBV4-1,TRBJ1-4,CASKEQGAREKLFF
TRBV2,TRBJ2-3,CASTTSGRSTDTQYF
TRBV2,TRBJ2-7,CASSPISTSGAEQYF
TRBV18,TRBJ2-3,CASSLPGTDTQYF
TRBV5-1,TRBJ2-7,CASSLGSSYEQYF
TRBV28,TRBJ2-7,CASSLSRLLSYEQYF
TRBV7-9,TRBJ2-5,CASSPRYTLSGRKETQYF
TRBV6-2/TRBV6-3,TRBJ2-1,CASSYLQGAHNEQFF
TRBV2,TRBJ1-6,CASSQTGGRSPLHF
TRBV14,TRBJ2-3,CASSQDVLAGADTQYF
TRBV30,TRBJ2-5,CAWGTVETQYF
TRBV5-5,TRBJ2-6,CASSLDGPSTGANVLTF
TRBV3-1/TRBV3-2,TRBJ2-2,CASSQRPGLGGELFF
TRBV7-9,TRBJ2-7,CASSPPRTGPISYEQYF
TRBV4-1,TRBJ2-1,CASSQVGGGASNEQFF
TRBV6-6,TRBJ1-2,CASSYSTGTKNYGYTF
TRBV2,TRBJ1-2,CASSRDRGNYGYTF
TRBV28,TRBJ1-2,CASSRDRDYGYTF